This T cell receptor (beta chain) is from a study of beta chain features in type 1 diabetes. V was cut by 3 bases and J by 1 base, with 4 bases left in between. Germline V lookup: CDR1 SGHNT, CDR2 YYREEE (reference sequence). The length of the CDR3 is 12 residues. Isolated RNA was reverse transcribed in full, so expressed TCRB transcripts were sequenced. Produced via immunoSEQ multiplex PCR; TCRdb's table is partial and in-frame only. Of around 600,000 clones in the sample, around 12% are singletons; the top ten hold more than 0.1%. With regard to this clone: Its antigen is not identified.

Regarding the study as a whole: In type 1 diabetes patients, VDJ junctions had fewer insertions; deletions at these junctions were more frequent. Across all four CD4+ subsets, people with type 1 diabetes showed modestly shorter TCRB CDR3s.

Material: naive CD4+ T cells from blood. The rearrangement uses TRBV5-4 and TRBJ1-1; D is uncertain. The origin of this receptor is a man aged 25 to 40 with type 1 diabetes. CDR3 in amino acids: CASSSGNTEAFF. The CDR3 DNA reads TGTGCCAGCAGCTCCGGGAACACTGAAGCTTTCTTT.